The next 5 T cell receptor beta chains were all read from a single sample in a study of vaccination and CD4 T cells after COVID-19. Time point indicated: late sampling 161 to 241 days after vaccination in three convalescent patients. MiXCR, applied by TCRdb to the PCR reads, yields one record per CDR3 protein. The table lists more than 25,000 distinct CDR3 sequences, about 46% of them singletons, with 5.8% in the top ten. Here the sequenced sample was CD4+ T cells from blood, taken about 7 months after SARS-CoV-2 vaccination. The receptors stem from a human donor who had recovered from COVID-19.

V is TRBV7-9 and J is TRBJ1-6; D gene unclear. CDR3 length equals 14 residues. Trimming took off 3 bases at V and 12 bases at J, with 15 bases between the two ends. The V gene's germline CDR1 is SEHNR and CDR2 FQNEAQ (reference sequence). CDR3 region: CASSFGQASGPLHF. CDR3 DNA sequence: TGTGCCAGCAGCTTTGGTCAGGCCTCAGGACCCCTCCACTTT.

This clonotype turned up a few times. This chain uses TRBV2 with TRBJ1-2; 9 bases match TRBD1. CDR1 and CDR2 from the germline V gene are SNHLY and FYNNEI. The CDR3 covers 14 residues. Losses at the gene ends were 4 bases for V and 7 bases for J; bases not matched to a gene: 7. The CDR3 nucleotides are TGTGCCAGCAGTGCCACAGGGGGCGGGTTTGGCTACACCTTC. Its protein product is CASSATGGGFGYTF. Supplemented by reference TRBV2 and TRBJ1-2, the full variable domain reads EPEVTQTPSHQVTQMGQEVILRCVPISNHLYFYWYRQILGQKVEFLVSFYNNEISEKSEIFDDQFSVERPDGSNFTLKIRSTKLEDSAMYFCASSATGGGFGYTFGSGTRLTVV.

The genes are TRBV15 and TRBJ1-1; D gene ambiguous. Between the trimmed V and J ends, which lost 0 bases and 4 bases, there was a span of 12 bases. CDR3 length: 15 residues. Germline lookup yields CDR1 LNHNV and CDR2 YYDKDF (reference sequence). CDR3 in amino acids: CATSRDPRGATEAFF. CDR3 in DNA: TGTGCCACCAGCAGAGATCCTCGAGGTGCCACTGAAGCTTTCTTT.

In its sample, this clonotype was seen once. This chain joins TRBV7-2 and TRBJ1-1; 7 nucleotides match TRBD1. The length of the CDR3 is 14 residues. The germline V gene has CDR1 SGHTA and CDR2 FQGNSA. The J segment lost 3 bases and the V segment lost 5 bases, leaving 6 bases of the junction unmatched. The CDR3 region is CASSPGGGDTEAFF. CDR3 in DNA: TGTGCCAGCAGCCCAGGGGGGGGGGACACTGAAGCTTTCTTT.

The gene calls are TRBV28 and TRBJ1-5; D remains unclear. The germline CDR1 and CDR2 sequences are MDHEN and SYDVKM. The CDR3 loop spans 13 amino acids. V was pared by 6 bases and J by 0 bases, with 6 bases between. The CDR3 loop reads CASRGDSNQPQHF. CDR3 in DNA: TGTGCCAGCAGGGGAGATAGCAATCAGCCCCAGCATTTT.